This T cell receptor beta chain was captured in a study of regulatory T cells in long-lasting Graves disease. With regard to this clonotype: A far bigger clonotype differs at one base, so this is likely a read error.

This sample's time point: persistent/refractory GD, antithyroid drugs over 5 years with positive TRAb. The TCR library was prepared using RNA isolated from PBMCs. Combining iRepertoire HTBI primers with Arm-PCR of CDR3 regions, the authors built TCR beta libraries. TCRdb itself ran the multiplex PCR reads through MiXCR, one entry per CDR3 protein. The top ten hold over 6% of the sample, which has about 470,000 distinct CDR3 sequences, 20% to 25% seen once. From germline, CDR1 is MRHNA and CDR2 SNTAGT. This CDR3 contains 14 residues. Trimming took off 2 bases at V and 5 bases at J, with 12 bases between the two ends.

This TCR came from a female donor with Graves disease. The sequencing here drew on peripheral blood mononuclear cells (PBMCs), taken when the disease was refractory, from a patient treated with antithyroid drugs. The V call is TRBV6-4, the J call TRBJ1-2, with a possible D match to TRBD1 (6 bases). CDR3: CASSDGQNSYGYTF. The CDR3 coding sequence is TGTGCCAGCAGTGACGGACAGAACTCGTATGGCTACACCTTC.